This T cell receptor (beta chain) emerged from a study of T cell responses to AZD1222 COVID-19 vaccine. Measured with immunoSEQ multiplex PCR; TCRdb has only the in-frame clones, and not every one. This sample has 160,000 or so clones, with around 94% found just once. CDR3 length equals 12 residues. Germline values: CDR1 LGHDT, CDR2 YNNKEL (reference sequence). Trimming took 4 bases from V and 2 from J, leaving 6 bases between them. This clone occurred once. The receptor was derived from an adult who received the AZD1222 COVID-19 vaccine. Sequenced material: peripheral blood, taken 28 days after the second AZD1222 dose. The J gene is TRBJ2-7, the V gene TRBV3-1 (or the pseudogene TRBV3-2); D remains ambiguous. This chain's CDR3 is CASSRGPYEQYF. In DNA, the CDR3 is TGTGCCAGCAGCCGAGGACCCTACGAGCAGTACTTC.